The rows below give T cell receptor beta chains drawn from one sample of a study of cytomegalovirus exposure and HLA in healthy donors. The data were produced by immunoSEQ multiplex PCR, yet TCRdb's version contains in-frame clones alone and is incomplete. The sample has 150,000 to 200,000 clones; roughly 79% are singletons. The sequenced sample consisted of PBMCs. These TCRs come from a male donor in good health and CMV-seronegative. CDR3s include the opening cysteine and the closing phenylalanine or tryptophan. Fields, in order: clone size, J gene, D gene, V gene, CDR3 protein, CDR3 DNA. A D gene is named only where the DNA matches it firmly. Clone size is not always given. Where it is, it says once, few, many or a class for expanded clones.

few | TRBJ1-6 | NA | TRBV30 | CAWSLDTNSPLHF | TGTGCCTGGAGTTTAGACACTAATTCACCCCTCCACTTT
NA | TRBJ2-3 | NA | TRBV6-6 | CASSYGQGQGWDTQYF | TGTGCCAGCAGTTACGGGCAGGGTCAGGGATGGGATACGCAGTATTTT
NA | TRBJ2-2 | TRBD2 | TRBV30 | CGSPRAGGVMELFF | TGTGGGAGTCCAAGGGCGGGAGGGGTTATGGAGCTGTTTTTT
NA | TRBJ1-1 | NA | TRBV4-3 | CASSQGAGLTEAFF | TGCGCCAGCAGCCAAGGGGCGGGACTGACTGAAGCTTTCTTT
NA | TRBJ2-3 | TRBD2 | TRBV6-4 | CASGTSGEDTQYF | TGTGCCAGTGGGACTAGCGGGGAGGATACGCAGTATTTT
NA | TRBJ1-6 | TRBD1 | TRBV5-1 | CASSIRTGTNSPLHF | TGCGCCAGCAGCATCAGGACAGGAACTAATTCACCCCTCCACTTT
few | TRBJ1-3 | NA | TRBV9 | CASGTHSGNTIYF | TGTGCCAGCGGCACACACTCTGGAAACACCATATATTTT
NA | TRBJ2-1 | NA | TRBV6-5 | CASSYSSSSYNEQFF | TGTGCCAGCAGTTACTCGTCCTCCTCCTACAATGAGCAGTTCTTC
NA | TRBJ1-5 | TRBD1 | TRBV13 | CASSIRRQGGQPQHF | TGTGCCAGCAGCATACGTCGACAGGGAGGTCAGCCCCAGCATTTT
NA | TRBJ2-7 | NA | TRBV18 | CASSPNGQDYEQYF | TGTGCCAGCTCACCTAACGGACAAGATTACGAGCAGTACTTC
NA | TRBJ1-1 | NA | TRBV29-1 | CSVGLIDSENTEAFF | TGCAGCGTTGGGCTAATAGACAGTGAGAACACTGAAGCTTTCTTT